What follows describes a single T cell receptor beta chain. Its antigen remains unknown. The sample belongs to a study of identifying expanded T cells in peripheral blood. Notes on the study in general: Across healthy donors, higher total template counts meant significantly greater two-week count variance. Over about two and four weeks, about 15 and 19 clones changed, versus roughly 1.2 between replicates.

Sequencing was performed with immunoSEQ multiplex PCR; in TCRdb, only in-frame clones are kept and a portion is missing. Among about 100,000 clones listed, roughly 87% were seen once. No infections or other immune events were documented during collection. This receptor was identified in a person aged 18 to 75 in good health. The sequenced sample consisted of blood.

CDR3 DNA sequence: TGTGCCAGCAGTTGGGCTCAGCATTCGTCCCAGCATTTT. Translation gives CASSWAQHSSQHF. The chain joins TRBV6-5 to TRBJ1-5; D unclear. V lost 4 bases to trimming and J lost 11 bases, with 15 bases between them. From germline, CDR1 is MNHEY and CDR2 SVGAGI. This CDR3 spans 13 amino acids.